The 4 T cell receptor beta chains listed next were all sequenced from one sample in a study of T cell responses to AZD1222 COVID-19 vaccine. Produced via immunoSEQ multiplex PCR; TCRdb's table is partial and in-frame only. The sample lists tens of thousands of clones, about 85% occurring once. The sample here was peripheral blood, taken on day 0 of AZD1222 vaccination. The receptor set was obtained from an adult in good health.

The rearrangement uses TRBV6-2 or TRBV6-3 and TRBJ2-5; TRBD1 or TRBD2 may be the D gene (5 bases each). V was trimmed by 4 bases and J by 0 bases, leaving 18 bases between them. CDR3 length: 17 residues. The germline gives CDR1 MNHEY, CDR2 SVGEGT. The CDR3 loop is CASSSTEGPKYQETQYF. CDR3 DNA sequence: TGTGCCAGCAGTTCTACAGAGGGGCCAAAGTACCAAGAGACCCAGTACTTC.

This clone appeared once. CDR3 sequence reads: CASSSRGGQNTEAFF. CDR3 DNA: TGTGCCAGCAGCTCTCGGGGAGGACAGAACACTGAAGCTTTCTTT. This sequence joins TRBV7-2 and TRBJ1-1; D may be TRBD1 (5 bases). V gave up 4 bases and J gave up 1 base, with 13 bases separating them. This CDR3 is 15 amino acids long. CDR1 is SGHTA, CDR2 FQGNSA, per germline.

The chain joins TRBV4-3 to TRBJ2-2; TRBD1 is a possible D gene (6 bases). The CDR3 runs 15 residues. Germline V gene lookup returns CDR1 LGHNA and CDR2 YSLEER. V was clipped by 0 bases and J by 5 bases, with 10 bases between them. The CDR3 reads CASSQEGTNTGELFF. CDR3 DNA: TGCGCCAGCAGCCAAGAAGGGACAAATACCGGGGAGCTGTTTTTT.

The V and J genes are TRBV28 and TRBJ2-7; D gene ambiguous. The germline gives CDR1 MDHEN, CDR2 SYDVKM. The CDR3 is 10 residues long. With 6 bases removed from V and 4 bases from J, the gap between germline ends came to 4 bases. In DNA, the CDR3 is TGTGCCAGCAGGGGTTACGAGCAGTACTTC. Translated: CASRGYEQYF.